The clone carrying this T cell receptor (beta chain) was recorded only once. The antigen remains unidentified. The data are from a study of cytomegalovirus exposure and HLA in healthy donors. Study observations and caveats: An analysis done earlier found most TCR beta V segments productive about 90% or about 30% of the time. With later analysis, a missense DCLRE1C variant became linked to TCR beta V- and J-gene trimming. Altogether, 150 or so TCR beta chains were recorded as cytomegalovirus-associated.

This CDR3 comprises 13 residues. V lost 5 bases, J lost 0 bases, and 8 bases lay in between. From germline, CDR1 is MDHEN and CDR2 SYDVKM. Primers for the PCR totalled 60 Vbeta and 13 Jbeta. Using immunoSEQ multiplex PCR, the repertoire was profiled, and TCRdb retains in-frame clones only, with some absent. The data show 100,000 to 130,000 clones, with 55% to 85% seen just once and roughly 8.2% held by the top ten. These donors counted as nominally healthy when sampled, but unrecorded immune exposures were likely. Sequences were obtained from PBMCs. The rearrangement uses TRBV28 and TRBJ2-7, with D uncertain. This TCR was sampled from a young man in good health and CMV-seronegative. The CDR3 region is CASSLLSSYEQYF. CDR3 nucleotide sequence: TGTGCCAGCAGTCTGCTAAGCTCCTACGAGCAGTACTTC. Full variable domain (outside the CDR3, taken from reference TRBV28 and TRBJ2-7): DVKVTQSSRYLVKRTGEKVFLECVQDMDHENMFWYRQDPGLGLRLIYFSYDVKMKEKGDIPEGYSVSREKKERFSLILESASTNQTSMYLCASSLLSSYEQYFGPGTRLTVT.